These 25 T cell receptor beta chains originate from one sample sequenced in a study of blood T cell repertoires in COVID-19. The method was immunoSEQ multiplex PCR; TCRdb's version includes in-frame clones alone and lacks a portion of them. The sample includes just under 150,000 clones, more than 75% seen only once; the top ten take roughly 37%. The specimen was peripheral blood. The receptors here all came from a man aged 45-65 years who had recovered from COVID-19.

The CDR3 protein is CASSQGRGLAGITDTQYF. The CDR3 coding sequence is TGTGCCAGCAGCCAAGGGAGAGGTCTAGCGGGCATCACAGATACGCAGTATTTT. The chain employs TRBV3-1 (or the pseudogene TRBV3-2) and TRBJ2-3, with 8 bases identical to TRBD2. This CDR3 comprises 18 residues. J gave up 2 bases and V 1 base, and 11 bases lay outside the gene matches. The germline gives CDR1 LGHDT, CDR2 YNNKEL (reference sequence).

The chain recombines TRBV2 with TRBJ1-5; weak D call: TRBD1 (6 bases). From germline, CDR1 is SNHLY and CDR2 FYNNEI. CDR3 length: 14 residues. The V end lost 4 bases, the J end lost 6 bases, and 13 bases lay between the germline ends. The chain's CDR3 is CASSGSGGGQPQHF. The CDR3, as DNA: TGTGCCAGCAGTGGTAGTGGGGGCGGTCAGCCCCAGCATTTT.

This clone has more than one count but fewer than ten. The chain links TRBV6-4 to TRBJ1-1, with D uncertain. This CDR3 has 12 amino acids. The germline CDR1 and CDR2 sequences are MRHNA and SNTAGT. V gave up 4 bases and J gave up 9 bases, with 12 bases separating them. The DNA for the CDR3 is TGTGCCAGCAGTGGCGGCGTAGGAAAAGCTTTCTTT. Residues: CASSGGVGKAFF.

The chain has TRBV9 and TRBJ2-3; 8 bases align to TRBD2. The CDR3 contains 17 residues. V lost 4 bases to trimming and J lost 0 bases; unmatched junction nucleotides: 10. CDR1 and CDR2 from the germline V gene are SGDLS and YYNGEE. The CDR3 nucleotides read TGTGCCAGCAGCCCACCTTACCGGGGGGGGAGCACAGATACGCAGTATTTT. It translates to CASSPPYRGGSTDTQYF.

A few counts support this clone. This chain links TRBV4-3 with TRBJ2-1, with 8 bases identical to TRBD2. Germline lookup yields CDR1 LGHNA and CDR2 YSLEER. With V trimmed by 4 bases and J by 0 bases, 5 bases remained unmatched. The CDR3 sequence is 16 residues long. CDR3 region: CASSRSSGGSYNEQFF. The CDR3 DNA follows: TGCGCCAGCAGCCGATCGAGCGGGGGCTCCTACAATGAGCAGTTCTTC.

V is TRBV18 and J is TRBJ1-6; the match to TRBD1 covers 8 bases. The CDR3 runs to 17 residues. Germline-derived CDR1 and CDR2 are KGHSH and LQKENI. With 3 bases clipped from V and 2 bases from J, the junction kept 6 bases outside the gene matches. CDR3 residues: CASSPTPTGAYNSPLHF. The CDR3 DNA is TGTGCCAGCTCACCCACTCCGACAGGGGCCTATAATTCACCCCTCCACTTT.

This chain joins TRBV7-9 and TRBJ1-1, with TRBD1 as a possible D gene (5 bases). This CDR3 comprises 15 residues. Per germline, CDR1 SEHNR and CDR2 FQNEAQ (reference sequence). V dropped 4 bases and J dropped 1 base, with 13 bases sitting between them. The CDR3 DNA sequence: TGTGCCAGCAGCTCCTGGGACTCAACGAACACTGAAGCTTTCTTT. It specifies CASSSWDSTNTEAFF. The variable domain in full, completed from reference TRBV7-9 and TRBJ1-1, reads DTGVSQNPRHKITKRGQNVTFRCDPISEHNRLYWYRQTLGQGPEFLTYFQNEAQLEKSRLLSDRFSAERPKGSFSTLEIQRTEQGDSAMYLCASSSWDSTNTEAFFGQGTRLTVV.

The rearrangement uses TRBV12-5 and TRBJ2-7; TRBD1 matches at 7 bases. J gave up 2 bases and V 5 bases, and 3 bases lay outside the gene matches. Germline V gives CDR1 LGHNT, CDR2 FRNRAP. This CDR3 has 13 residues. In DNA form, the CDR3 reads TGTGCTAGTGGTGATGGGACAGCCTACGAGCAGTACTTC. It specifies CASGDGTAYEQYF.

The V call is TRBV4-3, the J call TRBJ2-5, with D possibly TRBD2 on 6 matching bases. V was pared by 3 bases and J by 0 bases, with 14 bases between. This CDR3 comprises 16 residues. Germline V gene data show CDR1 as LGHNA and CDR2 as YSLEER. CDR3 in amino acids: CASSHESGGYQETQYF. The CDR3 coding sequence is TGCGCCAGCAGCCACGAGAGTGGGGGGTACCAAGAGACCCAGTACTTC.

V is TRBV4-1 and J is TRBJ1-4, with TRBD1 as a possible D gene (5 bases). The V end was cut by 6 bases, the J end by 6 bases, with 17 bases between. CDR1 and CDR2 from the germline V gene are MGHRA and YSYEKL. There are 15 residues in the CDR3. For the CDR3, the DNA is TGCGCCAGCAGAATTGCATGGGGGGAAGATGAAAAACTGTTTTTT. Translation gives CASRIAWGEDEKLFF.

The V gene is TRBV6-5, the J gene TRBJ2-3, with 7 bases lining up with TRBD1. Germline CDR1 and CDR2: MNHEY and SVGAGI. The junction had 3 bases not matched to a gene; V was cut back by 7 bases and J by 2 bases. This CDR3 comprises 13 residues. DNA for the CDR3: TGTGCCAGCAAAGGACAGGACACAGATACGCAGTATTTT. Translation gives CASKGQDTDTQYF.

This rearrangement joins TRBV5-6 to TRBJ2-1; weak D call: TRBD1 (6 bases). The ends were cut back, 1 base at V and 0 bases at J, with 11 bases in the middle. The germline V gene has CDR1 SGHDT and CDR2 YYEEEE. This CDR3 has 16 amino acids. The CDR3 bases are TGTGCCAGCAGCTTGCAGGGGCTAAGCTCCTACAATGAGCAGTTCTTC. It translates to CASSLQGLSSYNEQFF.

The chain carries TRBV19 and TRBJ2-5; D is ambiguous. CDR1 and CDR2 (germline): LNHDA, SQIVND (reference sequence). CDR3 length: 13 residues. V gave up 3 bases and J gave up 2 bases, with 7 bases separating them. The CDR3 coding sequence is TGTGCCAGTAGTATGAACATACAAGAGACCCAGTACTTC. Encoded protein: CASSMNIQETQYF.

The chain couples TRBV5-8 to TRBJ1-5, with D unresolved. V dropped 2 bases and J dropped 2 bases, with 8 bases sitting between them. The CDR3 consists of 14 residues. Germline V CDR1 and CDR2: SGHTS, YDEGEE. The chain's CDR3 is CASSFRGGNQPQHF. As DNA, the CDR3 is TGTGCCAGCAGCTTTCGGGGAGGCAATCAGCCCCAGCATTTT.

CDR3 nucleotides: TGTGCCAGCAGTGTAATCCCGGAGAGAGCCCAGTACTTC. Amino acid sequence: CASSVIPERAQYF. This chain connects TRBV25-1 to TRBJ2-5; no firm D call. Germline lookup yields CDR1 MGHDK and CDR2 SYGVNS. Trimming pared 4 bases from V and 9 bases from J, leaving 15 bases between. The CDR3 is 13 amino acids.

The chain employs TRBV7-2 and TRBJ1-3; no reliable D call. The CDR3 consists of 14 residues. Between the trimmed V and J ends, which lost 6 bases and 4 bases, there was a span of 13 bases. Germline lookup yields CDR1 SGHTA and CDR2 FQGNSA. The CDR3 nucleotides are TGTGCCAGCAGTGACCGCGGTGTGGGAAACACCATATATTTT. This codes for CASSDRGVGNTIYF.

The V gene is TRBV5-1, the J gene TRBJ2-7; D perhaps matches TRBD1 (5 bases). Germline V lookup: CDR1 SGHRS, CDR2 YFSETQ. The CDR3 runs 14 residues. V was cut by 0 bases and J by 3 bases, with 10 bases left in between. CDR3 region: CASSLADTGYEQYF. The CDR3 nucleotides read TGCGCCAGCAGCTTGGCGGACACCGGCTACGAGCAGTACTTC.

This chain joins TRBV30 and TRBJ1-5; D unresolved. Germline V CDR1 and CDR2: GTSNPN, SVGIG (reference sequence). The CDR3 sequence is 15 residues long. Trimming removed 2 bases at V and 0 bases at J, with 11 bases between. The CDR3: CAWSSGGYSNQPQHF. CDR3 nucleotides: TGTGCCTGGAGTTCCGGAGGATATAGCAATCAGCCCCAGCATTTT. Based on the CDR3 plus reference TRBV30 and TRBJ1-5, the full variable domain is SQTIHQWPATLVQPVGSPLSLECTVEGTSNPNLYWYRQAAGRGLQLLFYSVGIGQISSEVPQNLSASRPQDRQFILSSKKLLLSDSGFYLCAWSSGGYSNQPQHFGDGTRLSIL.

This chain joins TRBV10-1 and TRBJ2-1; TRBD1 agrees at 8 bases. Germline V lookup: CDR1 WNHNN, CDR2 SYGVQD (reference sequence). This CDR3 contains 14 residues. After removal of 6 bases from V and 5 bases from J, the junction contained 6 bases not matched to a gene. DNA of the CDR3: TGCGCCAGCAGCCTTGGACAGGGAAACAATGAGCAGTTCTTC. Its protein is CASSLGQGNNEQFF.

The chain recombines TRBV19 with TRBJ1-5; 8 bases line up with TRBD1. Germline CDR1 is LNHDA and CDR2 is SQIVND (reference sequence). The CDR3 has 16 residues. V lost 1 base to trimming and J lost 9 bases; unmatched junction nucleotides: 11. The CDR3 DNA follows: TGTGCCAGTAGTATAGTGGGATCAGGGGGCGTTGGGCCCCAGCATTTT. Amino acids: CASSIVGSGGVGPQHF. Combining the CDR3 with reference TRBV19 and TRBJ1-5 gives the whole variable domain DGGITQSPKYLFRKEGQNVTLSCEQNLNHDAMYWYRQDPGQGLRLIYYSQIVNDFQKGDIAEGYSVSREKKESFPLTVTSAQKNPTAFYLCASSIVGSGGVGPQHFGDGTRLSIL.

The chain couples TRBV30 to TRBJ2-7; 10 positions agree with TRBD1. The CDR3 has 14 amino acids. The V segment lost 5 bases and the J segment 4 bases; nucleotides outside the gene matches: 8. From germline, CDR1 is GTSNPN and CDR2 SVGIG (reference sequence). The DNA of the CDR3 is TGTGCCTGGGATAAGGACAGGGGGGCGTACGAGCAGTACTTC. It specifies CAWDKDRGAYEQYF.

CDR3 in DNA: TGCAGCGTTCAGGGGACGGGCGGTGAAAAACTGTTTTTT. As protein: CSVQGTGGEKLFF. V and J are TRBV29-1 and TRBJ1-4; D is perhaps TRBD1 (6 bases). There are 13 residues in the CDR3. Trimming cost V 5 bases and J 7 bases, with 14 bases left between them. Looked up from germline, CDR1 is SQVTM and CDR2 is ANQGSEA.

This clone appeared a single time. The chain carries TRBV7-2 and TRBJ1-3; maybe TRBD1 (5 bases). Per germline, CDR1 SGHTA and CDR2 FQGNSA. CDR3 length: 14 amino acids. The V end lost 3 bases, the J end lost 0 bases, and 6 bases lay between the germline ends. The chain's CDR3 is CASSFQGSGNTIYF. The CDR3 DNA sequence: TGTGCCAGCAGCTTCCAGGGCTCTGGAAACACCATATATTTT. Full variable domain (outside the CDR3, taken from reference TRBV7-2 and TRBJ1-3): GAGVSQSPSNKVTEKGKDVELRCDPISGHTALYWYRQSLGQGLEFLIYFQGNSAPDKSGLPSDRFSAERTGGSVSTLTIQRTQQEDSAVYLCASSFQGSGNTIYFGEGSWLTVV.

This chain joins TRBV6-2 or TRBV6-3 and TRBJ1-1; D is uncertain. The CDR3 extends over 13 amino acids. Germline V gene data show CDR1 as MNHEY and CDR2 as SVGEGT. Trimming removed 5 bases from V and 3 bases from J, with 10 bases in between. CDR3 bases: TGTGCCAGCAGTAAAGAGAGGTACACTGAAGCTTTCTTT. Translation: CASSKERYTEAFF.

This clone was counted a few times. This chain uses TRBV5-5 with TRBJ2-5; possibly TRBD2 for D (6 bases). V lost 0 bases, J lost 5 bases, and 11 bases lay in between. CDR1 is SGHKS and CDR2 is YYEKEE in the germline V gene (reference sequence). The CDR3 has 14 residues. CDR3 region: CASSLVAGRETQYF. Written as DNA, the CDR3 is TGTGCCAGCAGCTTGGTCGCAGGGAGGGAGACCCAGTACTTC.